The rows below give T cell receptor beta chains drawn from one sample of a study of control samples from healthy donors and cancer patients. Using immunoSEQ multiplex PCR, the repertoire was profiled, and TCRdb retains in-frame clones only, with some absent. The repertoire consists of approximately 150,000 clones, with 85% to 95% occurring once and the leading ten covering around 13%. Sequenced material: blood. All receptors come from a man aged 40-49 years in good health. Both conserved end residues are part of each CDR3. D genes are given only for firm matches. Only some rows state a clone size, as once, few, many or a class for expanded clones.

V gene: TRBV19
CDR3 length: 15
clone size: once
D gene: -
J gene: TRBJ1-5
CDR3 DNA: TGTGCCAGTAGTATTGGCAGGGTGGGTGATCAGCCCCAGCATTTT
CDR3 protein: CASSIGRVGDQPQHF

V gene: TRBV7-2
CDR3 length: 15
clone size: -
D gene: -
J gene: TRBJ1-1
CDR3 DNA: TGTGCCAGCAGCTGGAAAGGGACGGGGCGCACTGAAGCTTTCTTT
CDR3 protein: CASSWKGTGRTEAFF

V gene: TRBV3-1/TRBV3-2
CDR3 length: 14
clone size: -
D gene: -
J gene: TRBJ2-3
CDR3 DNA: TGTGCCAGCAGCCAAGGCGGTGGGGCTGATACGCAGTATTTT
CDR3 protein: CASSQGGGADTQYF

V gene: TRBV2
CDR3 length: 15
clone size: -
D gene: TRBD1
J gene: TRBJ2-5
CDR3 DNA: TGTGCCAGCAGTGTGGGGACAGGGGCGGCAGAGACCCAGTACTTC
CDR3 protein: CASSVGTGAAETQYF

V gene: TRBV27
CDR3 length: 16
clone size: once
D gene: -
J gene: TRBJ2-2
CDR3 DNA: TGTGCCAGCATTGTCGGGCCGTTTCAATCAACCGGGGAGCTGTTTTTT
CDR3 protein: CASIVGPFQSTGELFF

V gene: TRBV7-9
CDR3 length: 13
clone size: -
D gene: -
J gene: TRBJ1-1
CDR3 DNA: TGTGCCAGCAGCTTATCCGGTGGCACTGAAGCTTTCTTT
CDR3 protein: CASSLSGGTEAFF

V gene: TRBV5-6
CDR3 length: 12
clone size: -
D gene: -
J gene: TRBJ1-6
CDR3 DNA: TGTGCCAGCAGCGAGTATAATTCACCCCTCCACTTT
CDR3 protein: CASSEYNSPLHF

V gene: TRBV7-2
CDR3 length: 12
clone size: few
D gene: -
J gene: TRBJ2-3
CDR3 DNA: TGTGCCAGCAGCTACTTGACAGATACGCAGTATTTT
CDR3 protein: CASSYLTDTQYF

V gene: TRBV6-6
CDR3 length: 12
clone size: -
D gene: -
J gene: TRBJ2-3
CDR3 DNA: TGTGCCAGCAGTGGGGGGACAGATACGCAGTATTTT
CDR3 protein: CASSGGTDTQYF

V gene: TRBV19
CDR3 length: 11
clone size: -
D gene: -
J gene: TRBJ1-4
CDR3 DNA: TGTGCCACGGAGGGGAATGAAAAACTGTTTTTT
CDR3 protein: CATEGNEKLFF

V gene: TRBV5-1
CDR3 length: 16
clone size: -
D gene: TRBD2
J gene: TRBJ2-3
CDR3 DNA: TGCGCCAGCAGCTTGGCCGGACTAGCGGGCACAGATACGCAGTATTTT
CDR3 protein: CASSLAGLAGTDTQYF

V gene: TRBV12-3/TRBV12-4
CDR3 length: 13
clone size: few
D gene: -
J gene: TRBJ1-2
CDR3 DNA: TGTGCCAGCAGTCGGGGACCGATTTATGGCTACACCTTC
CDR3 protein: CASSRGPIYGYTF

V gene: TRBV5-1
CDR3 length: 15
clone size: -
D gene: -
J gene: TRBJ1-3
CDR3 DNA: TGCGCCAGCAGCTTGGGAGGTAGCTCTGGAAACACCATATATTTT
CDR3 protein: CASSLGGSSGNTIYF

V gene: TRBV5-6
CDR3 length: 15
clone size: -
D gene: TRBD1
J gene: TRBJ1-6
CDR3 DNA: TGTGCCAGCAGCTTCGAAGGACAGGGGAATTCACCCCTCCACTTT
CDR3 protein: CASSFEGQGNSPLHF

V gene: TRBV4-3
CDR3 length: 13
clone size: -
D gene: -
J gene: TRBJ2-7
CDR3 DNA: TGCGCCAGCAGCCCTCATACAGGGAGTGAGCAGTACTTC
CDR3 protein: CASSPHTGSEQYF

V gene: TRBV15
CDR3 length: 13
clone size: -
D gene: -
J gene: TRBJ1-1
CDR3 DNA: TGTGCCACCAGCAGACCACCTGACCCTGAAGCTTTCTTT
CDR3 protein: CATSRPPDPEAFF

V gene: TRBV18
CDR3 length: 17
clone size: once
D gene: -
J gene: TRBJ1-3
CDR3 DNA: TGTGCCAGCTCACCACCCCGGACAGATTCCTCTGGAAACACCATATATTTT
CDR3 protein: CASSPPRTDSSGNTIYF

V gene: TRBV10-3
CDR3 length: 18
clone size: -
D gene: TRBD2
J gene: TRBJ2-5
CDR3 DNA: TGTGCCATCAGCAAACACGGGACTAGCGGGACGAAAGGGGAGACCCAGTACTTC
CDR3 protein: CAISKHGTSGTKGETQYF

V gene: TRBV9
CDR3 length: 11
clone size: -
D gene: -
J gene: TRBJ1-5
CDR3 DNA: TGTGCCAGCGGGGGAAATCAGCCCCAGCATTTT
CDR3 protein: CASGGNQPQHF

V gene: TRBV5-1
CDR3 length: 12
clone size: -
D gene: TRBD1
J gene: TRBJ2-3
CDR3 DNA: TGCGCCAGCAATAGGGGGCAAGATACGCAGTATTTT
CDR3 protein: CASNRGQDTQYF

V gene: TRBV3-1/TRBV3-2
CDR3 length: 15
clone size: -
D gene: -
J gene: TRBJ1-1
CDR3 DNA: TGTGCCAGCAGCCGACGACAGGCGATGAACACTGAAGCTTTCTTT
CDR3 protein: CASSRRQAMNTEAFF

V gene: TRBV27
CDR3 length: 15
clone size: -
D gene: TRBD2
J gene: TRBJ2-1
CDR3 DNA: TGTGCCAGCGGGACGGGGAGGGGTACTCTAAATGAGCAGTTCTTC
CDR3 protein: CASGTGRGTLNEQFF

V gene: TRBV9
CDR3 length: 15
clone size: -
D gene: -
J gene: TRBJ1-4
CDR3 DNA: TGTGCCAGCAGCGTAGGAGGTACGGGCGGTGAAAAACTGTTTTTT
CDR3 protein: CASSVGGTGGEKLFF

V gene: TRBV30
CDR3 length: 13
clone size: -
D gene: -
J gene: TRBJ1-5
CDR3 DNA: TGTGCCTGGAGTGTACAGGGCCATCAGCCCCAGCATTTT
CDR3 protein: CAWSVQGHQPQHF

V gene: TRBV6-2/TRBV6-3
CDR3 length: 18
clone size: -
D gene: -
J gene: TRBJ1-1
CDR3 DNA: TGTGCCAGCAGTTACGTCTTCGGTCAGCCCTTTCCGAACACTGAAGCTTTCTTT
CDR3 protein: CASSYVFGQPFPNTEAFF

V gene: TRBV12-5
CDR3 length: 19
clone size: -
D gene: -
J gene: TRBJ1-1
CDR3 DNA: TGTGCTAGTGGTGCAGCGGCTGGGGGTGGGGGGTGGTTGAACACTGAAGCTTTCTTT
CDR3 protein: CASGAAAGGGGWLNTEAFF

V gene: TRBV30
CDR3 length: 13
clone size: once
D gene: -
J gene: TRBJ2-7
CDR3 DNA: TGTGCCTGGAGGAAGGGGGGCGAGTACGAGCAGTACTTC
CDR3 protein: CAWRKGGEYEQYF

V gene: TRBV6-5
CDR3 length: 15
clone size: -
D gene: -
J gene: TRBJ2-5
CDR3 DNA: TGTGCCAGCAGTAAACTGCCTCTGTACCAAGAGACCCAGTACTTC
CDR3 protein: CASSKLPLYQETQYF

V gene: TRBV5-1
CDR3 length: 15
clone size: -
D gene: TRBD1
J gene: TRBJ2-2
CDR3 DNA: TGCGCCAGCAGCTCGGGACAGGGAGGGACCGGGGAGCTGTTTTTT
CDR3 protein: CASSSGQGGTGELFF

V gene: TRBV28
CDR3 length: 17
clone size: -
D gene: TRBD2
J gene: TRBJ2-2
CDR3 DNA: TGTGCCAGCAGTTTGTGGGGACTAGCGGGAGGACCCGGGGAGCTGTTTTTT
CDR3 protein: CASSLWGLAGGPGELFF

V gene: TRBV5-1
CDR3 length: 16
clone size: -
D gene: TRBD1
J gene: TRBJ2-7
CDR3 DNA: TGCGCCAGCAGCTTGCGTTTTGACAGGGGGAAGTACGAGCAGTACTTC
CDR3 protein: CASSLRFDRGKYEQYF

V gene: TRBV19
CDR3 length: 13
clone size: -
D gene: -
J gene: TRBJ1-1
CDR3 DNA: TGTGCCAGTAGTTCCCCGGTAGGCACTGAAGCTTTCTTT
CDR3 protein: CASSSPVGTEAFF

V gene: TRBV6-5
CDR3 length: 13
clone size: -
D gene: TRBD1
J gene: TRBJ1-1
CDR3 DNA: TGTGCCAGCGAGTCGCAGGGGGGCACTGAAGCTTTCTTT
CDR3 protein: CASESQGGTEAFF

V gene: TRBV2
CDR3 length: 18
clone size: -
D gene: TRBD1
J gene: TRBJ2-3
CDR3 DNA: TGTGCCAGCAGTGGCCCCGGGACAGGGGGCGCTGGCACAGATACGCAGTATTTT
CDR3 protein: CASSGPGTGGAGTDTQYF

V gene: TRBV5-6
CDR3 length: 14
clone size: -
D gene: -
J gene: TRBJ1-2
CDR3 DNA: TGTGCCAGCAGCTTGGTACGGATTAACTATGGCTACACCTTC
CDR3 protein: CASSLVRINYGYTF

V gene: TRBV7-9
CDR3 length: 15
clone size: -
D gene: TRBD2
J gene: TRBJ2-3
CDR3 DNA: TGTGCCAGCAGCTTCGTAGCGGGAGGTGAAGATACGCAGTATTTT
CDR3 protein: CASSFVAGGEDTQYF

V gene: TRBV29-1
CDR3 length: 14
clone size: -
D gene: -
J gene: TRBJ2-7
CDR3 DNA: TGCAGCGTCGACCGGGACGGAACTTCCTACGAGCAGTACTTC
CDR3 protein: CSVDRDGTSYEQYF

V gene: TRBV5-6
CDR3 length: 14
clone size: -
D gene: -
J gene: TRBJ1-2
CDR3 DNA: TGTGCCAGCTCCTTTTTGACAGCTATGATTGGCTACACCTTC
CDR3 protein: CASSFLTAMIGYTF

V gene: TRBV6-6
CDR3 length: 14
clone size: -
D gene: -
J gene: TRBJ2-1
CDR3 DNA: TGTGCCAGCTCGACAGGGGGCGGGAGGGATGAGCAGTTCTTC
CDR3 protein: CASSTGGGRDEQFF

V gene: TRBV19
CDR3 length: 19
clone size: -
D gene: TRBD2
J gene: TRBJ2-3
CDR3 DNA: TGTGCCAGTAGTATAGTACCTCGGACTAGCGGGCGGGGCACAGATACGCAGTATTTT
CDR3 protein: CASSIVPRTSGRGTDTQYF

V gene: TRBV3-1/TRBV3-2
CDR3 length: 17
clone size: -
D gene: TRBD1
J gene: TRBJ1-5
CDR3 DNA: TGTGCCAGCAGCCAAGATGGGACAGGCCGGAGCAATCAGCCCCAGCATTTT
CDR3 protein: CASSQDGTGRSNQPQHF

V gene: TRBV10-3
CDR3 length: 15
clone size: -
D gene: TRBD1
J gene: TRBJ2-2
CDR3 DNA: TGTGCCATCAGTCGGGACAGGGGGCAGACCGGGGAGCTGTTTTTT
CDR3 protein: CAISRDRGQTGELFF

V gene: TRBV7-2
CDR3 length: 17
clone size: -
D gene: -
J gene: TRBJ1-1
CDR3 DNA: TGTGCCAGCAGACTCAACTCTTTGAAGCAGACTCACACTGAAGCTTTCTTT
CDR3 protein: CASRLNSLKQTHTEAFF